This T cell receptor beta chain was sequenced for a study of OX40 agonist ivuxolimab in advanced cancers. Produced via immunoSEQ multiplex PCR; TCRdb's table is partial and in-frame only. The sample has fewer than 35,000 clones; 89% are singletons. CDR1 and CDR2 from the germline V gene are SGHRS and YFSETQ. V was clipped by 0 bases and J by 5 bases; unmatched bases: 1. The length of the CDR3 is 16 residues. As for this clone: The antigen is not known.

Study-wide results and limits: Some patients who did not respond also had low normalized T-cell clonal expansion. At 0.1 to 3.0 mg/kg, CD4+ and CD8+ blood T cells expanded clonally by week 6.

This chain connects TRBV5-1 to TRBJ2-2; 13 bases fit TRBD2. This TCR was recovered from an adult with an advanced solid tumor such as melanoma, head and neck, liver or kidney cancer. Source: CD4+ or CD8+ T cells sorted from blood, taken in a trial of the OX40 agonist ivuxolimab. CDR3 protein: CASSLGLAGGTGELFF. The CDR3 nucleotides read TGCGCCAGCAGCTTGGGACTAGCGGGGGGAACCGGGGAGCTGTTTTTT.